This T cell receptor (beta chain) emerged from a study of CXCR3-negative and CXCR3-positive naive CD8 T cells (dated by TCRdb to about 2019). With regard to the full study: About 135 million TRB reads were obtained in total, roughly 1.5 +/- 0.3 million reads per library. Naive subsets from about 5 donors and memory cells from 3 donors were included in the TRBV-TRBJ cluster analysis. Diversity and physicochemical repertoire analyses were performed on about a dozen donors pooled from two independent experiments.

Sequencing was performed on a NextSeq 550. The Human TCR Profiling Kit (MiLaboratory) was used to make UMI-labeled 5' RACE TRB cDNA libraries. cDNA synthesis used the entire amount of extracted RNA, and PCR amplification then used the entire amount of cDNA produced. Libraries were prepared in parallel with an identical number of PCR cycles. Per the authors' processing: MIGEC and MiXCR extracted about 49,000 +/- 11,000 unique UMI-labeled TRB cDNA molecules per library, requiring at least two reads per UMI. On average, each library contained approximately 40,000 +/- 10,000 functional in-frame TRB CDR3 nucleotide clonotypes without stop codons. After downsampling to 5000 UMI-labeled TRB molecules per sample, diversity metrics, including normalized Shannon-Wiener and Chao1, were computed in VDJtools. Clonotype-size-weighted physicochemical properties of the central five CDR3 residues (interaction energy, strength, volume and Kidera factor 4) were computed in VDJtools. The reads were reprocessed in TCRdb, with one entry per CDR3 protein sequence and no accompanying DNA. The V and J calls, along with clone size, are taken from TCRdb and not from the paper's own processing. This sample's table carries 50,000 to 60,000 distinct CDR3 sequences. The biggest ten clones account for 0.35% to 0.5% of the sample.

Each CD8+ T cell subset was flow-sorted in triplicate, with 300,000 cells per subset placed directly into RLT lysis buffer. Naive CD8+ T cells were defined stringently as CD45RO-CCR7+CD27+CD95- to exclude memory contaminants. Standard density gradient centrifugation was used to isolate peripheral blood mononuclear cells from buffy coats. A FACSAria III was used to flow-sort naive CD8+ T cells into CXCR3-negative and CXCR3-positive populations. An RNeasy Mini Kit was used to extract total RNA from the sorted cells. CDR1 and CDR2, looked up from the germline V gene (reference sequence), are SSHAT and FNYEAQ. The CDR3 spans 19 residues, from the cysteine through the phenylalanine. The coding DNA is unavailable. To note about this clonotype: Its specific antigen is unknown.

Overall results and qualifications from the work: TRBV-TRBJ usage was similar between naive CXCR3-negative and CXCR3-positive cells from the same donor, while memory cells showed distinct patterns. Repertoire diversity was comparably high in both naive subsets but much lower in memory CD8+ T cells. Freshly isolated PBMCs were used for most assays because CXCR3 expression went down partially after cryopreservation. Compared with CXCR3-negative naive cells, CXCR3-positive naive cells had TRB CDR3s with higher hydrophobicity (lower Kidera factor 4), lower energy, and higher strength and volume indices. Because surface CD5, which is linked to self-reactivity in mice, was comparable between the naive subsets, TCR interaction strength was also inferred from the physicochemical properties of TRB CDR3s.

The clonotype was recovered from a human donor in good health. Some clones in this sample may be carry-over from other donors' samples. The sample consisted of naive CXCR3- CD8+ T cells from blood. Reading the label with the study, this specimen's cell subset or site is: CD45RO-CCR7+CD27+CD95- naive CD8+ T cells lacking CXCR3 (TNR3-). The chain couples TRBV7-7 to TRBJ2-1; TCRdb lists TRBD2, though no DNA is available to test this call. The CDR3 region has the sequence CASSSEAGLAGLVYNEQFF.